This TCR beta chain was sequenced in a study of beta chain features in type 1 diabetes. Details on this clone: Its antigen is as yet unknown.

Sorting of CD4+ naive, central memory, regulatory and stem cell-like memory cells was performed via CD45RO/CCR7/CD25/CD127/CD95/CD27. Investigators reverse transcribed all isolated RNA, so they sequenced expressed TCRB transcripts. Profiled with immunoSEQ multiplex PCR; TCRdb holds only in-frame clones, not every one. In the table there are 900,000 or so clones, 15% to 20% of which are singletons. Study conclusions and caveats: Lower insertion and higher deletion counts appeared at VDJ junctions in type 1 diabetes patients.

The clonotype was recovered from a woman aged 18-29 years in good health. The sequenced sample consisted of naive CD4+ T cells from blood.

For the CDR3, the DNA is TGTGCCAGCAGCCCGGGGTACAGCAGAGAAAAACTGTTTTTT. Its protein product is CASSPGYSREKLFF. The V call is TRBV7-9, the J call TRBJ1-4, with D unresolved. CDR1 is SEHNR and CDR2 is FQNEAQ in the germline V gene (reference sequence). V lost 5 bases, J lost 8 bases, and 15 bases lay in between. The CDR3 is 14 amino acids.